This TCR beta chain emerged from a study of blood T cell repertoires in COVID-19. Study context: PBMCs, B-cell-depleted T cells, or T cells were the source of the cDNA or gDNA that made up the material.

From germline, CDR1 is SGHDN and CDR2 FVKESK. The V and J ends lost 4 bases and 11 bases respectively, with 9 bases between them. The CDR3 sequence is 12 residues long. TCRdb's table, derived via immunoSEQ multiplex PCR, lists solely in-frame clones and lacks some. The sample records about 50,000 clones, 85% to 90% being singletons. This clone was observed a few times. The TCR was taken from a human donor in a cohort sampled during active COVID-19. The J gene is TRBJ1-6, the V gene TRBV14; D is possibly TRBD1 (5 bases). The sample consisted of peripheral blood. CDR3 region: CASSPLGAPLHF. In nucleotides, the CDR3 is TGTGCCAGCAGCCCCCTAGGGGCACCCCTCCACTTT.